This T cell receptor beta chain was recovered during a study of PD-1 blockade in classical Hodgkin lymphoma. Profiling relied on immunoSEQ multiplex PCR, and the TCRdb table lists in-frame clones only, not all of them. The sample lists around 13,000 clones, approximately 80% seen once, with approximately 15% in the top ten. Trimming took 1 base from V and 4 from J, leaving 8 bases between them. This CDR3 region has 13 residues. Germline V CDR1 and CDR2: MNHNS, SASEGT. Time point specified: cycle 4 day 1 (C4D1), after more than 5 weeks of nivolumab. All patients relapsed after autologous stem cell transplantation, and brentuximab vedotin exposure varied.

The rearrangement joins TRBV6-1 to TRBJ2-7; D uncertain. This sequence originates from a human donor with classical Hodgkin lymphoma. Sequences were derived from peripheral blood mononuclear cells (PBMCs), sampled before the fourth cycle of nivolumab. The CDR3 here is CASSEGSEYEQYF. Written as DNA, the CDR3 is TGTGCCAGCAGTGAAGGGAGCGAGTACGAGCAGTACTTC.